Below, 25 T cell receptor beta chains from the same sample are listed, as sequenced in a study of CD8 T cells in ankylosing spondylitis. MiXCR was run by TCRdb on the 5' RACE reads, yielding one entry per CDR3 protein. The sample holds over 100,000 distinct CDR3 sequences; roughly 7.3% are singletons and the top ten take 9% to 15%. The specimen was blood, either unsorted or a sorted T cell fraction (not recorded which). Receptor source: a male donor with ankylosing spondylitis or in good health (not recorded which).

This clonotype was observed many times. The chain uses TRBV5-1 and TRBJ2-7; 8 bases are shared with TRBD1. The CDR3 length is 15 residues. Germline CDR1 is SGHRS and CDR2 is YFSETQ. Trimming took 4 bases from V and 5 from J; bases not matched to a gene: 11. CDR3 amino acids: CASSRIGQGKDEQYF. The CDR3 bases are TGCGCCAGCAGCCGGATTGGACAGGGAAAAGACGAGCAGTACTTC.

This clonotype was counted ten times or more. The chain links TRBV12-3 or TRBV12-4 to TRBJ2-5, with TRBD2 matching 11 bases. This CDR3 region has 14 residues. Trimming cost V 4 bases and J 3 bases; bases outside gene matches: 1. The CDR3 sequence: CASSSSGGKETQYF. CDR3 nucleotide sequence: TGTGCCAGCAGTTCTAGCGGGGGGAAAGAGACCCAGTACTTC.

This clonotype was seen many times. The CDR3, as DNA: TGTGCCAGCAGCCTAGGACAGGCGGACACCGGGGAGCTGTTTTTT. Protein product: CASSLGQADTGELFF. The genes are TRBV12-3 or TRBV12-4 and TRBJ2-2; 7 nucleotides agree with TRBD1. The CDR3 has 15 residues. Trimming at V came to 6 bases and at J to 3 bases, leaving 7 bases not matched to a gene.

This clonotype was seen at least ten times. The genes are TRBV20-1 and TRBJ2-7; TRBD1 matches 7 bases. This CDR3 is built from 13 residues. Germline V lookup: CDR1 DFQATT, CDR2 SNEGSKA (reference sequence). V lost 6 bases, J lost 9 bases, and 14 bases stayed unmatched. The CDR3 here is CSASGQDQMRQYF. The DNA of the CDR3 is TGCAGTGCATCTGGACAGGACCAAATGCGGCAGTACTTC.

This clonotype has ten or more counts. This chain links TRBV12-3 or TRBV12-4 with TRBJ2-3; 12 positions match TRBD2. The CDR3 is 16 amino acids. V gave up 6 bases and J gave up 3 bases; unmatched junction bases: 7. CDR3 nucleotide sequence: TGTGCCAGCAGCTACGGACTAGCGGGGAGGACAGATACGCAGTATTTT. Encoded protein: CASSYGLAGRTDTQYF.

This clonotype was seen more than once but under ten times. V and J are TRBV4-3 and TRBJ2-1; 13 bases map to TRBD2. V lost 0 bases, J lost 0 bases, and 8 bases stayed unmatched. Germline V gene sequence: CDR1 LGHNA, CDR2 YSLEER. CDR3 length: 20 residues. This CDR3 is CASSQDRGLAGRASYNEQFF. The CDR3 coding sequence is TGCGCCAGCAGCCAAGATAGGGGACTAGCGGGAAGAGCCTCCTACAATGAGCAGTTCTTC.

This clonotype was counted many times. The V and J genes are TRBV5-1 and TRBJ1-1, with TRBD1 as a possible D gene (5 bases). The CDR3 covers 15 residues. Germline assignment: CDR1 SGHRS and CDR2 YFSETQ. Trimming pared 4 bases from V and 2 bases from J, leaving 15 bases between. The DNA of the CDR3 is TGCGCCAGCAGCCTGGGACCCACAGGAAACACTGAAGCTTTCTTT. The encoded protein is CASSLGPTGNTEAFF.

This clonotype was seen at least ten times. CDR3 sequence: CASSLEARNERELFF. The CDR3, as DNA: TGCGCCAGCAGCTTGGAAGCCAGGAATGAAAGGGAGCTGTTTTTT. The rearrangement joins TRBV5-1 to TRBJ2-2; no firm D call. Germline V gives CDR1 SGHRS, CDR2 YFSETQ. The CDR3 runs to 15 residues. V was cut by 0 bases and J by 9 bases, with 15 bases left in between.

The chain carries TRBV5-1 and TRBJ2-3, with TRBD2 matching 7 bases. Germline V CDR1 and CDR2: SGHRS, YFSETQ. The ends lost 4 bases at V and 2 bases at J; junction bases unmatched: 10. The CDR3 has 16 residues. CDR3: CASSLGLADLTDTQYF. Here the CDR3 DNA reads TGCGCCAGCAGCCTGGGGCTAGCGGATCTCACAGATACGCAGTATTTT.

This clonotype has ten or more counts. The rearrangement uses TRBV20-1 and TRBJ1-2; 8 bases map to TRBD1. After removal of 5 bases from V and 4 bases from J, the junction contained 3 bases not matched to a gene. Germline CDR1 is DFQATT and CDR2 is SNEGSKA (reference sequence). The CDR3 is 12 residues long. CDR3 DNA: TGCAGTGCTGGGGGACAGGCCTATGGCTACACCTTC. Its protein product is CSAGGQAYGYTF.

Ten or more counts support this clonotype. The chain couples TRBV5-5 to TRBJ2-1; 15 bases align to TRBD2. V gave up 2 bases and J gave up 4 bases; unmatched junction bases: 1. CDR3 size: 16 residues. Per germline, CDR1 SGHKS and CDR2 YYEKEE (reference sequence). The CDR3 reads CASSLGTSGRYNEQFF. The DNA of the CDR3 is TGTGCCAGCAGCTTAGGGACTAGCGGGAGGTACAATGAGCAGTTCTTC.

This clonotype was counted at least ten times. V and J are TRBV20-1 and TRBJ1-2; 9 positions agree with TRBD1. The length of the CDR3 is 14 residues. In germline, CDR1 is DFQATT, CDR2 SNEGSKA (reference sequence). The V gene end was trimmed by 3 bases and the J gene end by 1 base; junction bases not matched to a gene: 3. In nucleotides, the CDR3 is TGCAGTGCTAGTAGGGACAGGGATAACTATGGCTACACCTTC. It is translated as CSASRDRDNYGYTF.

This clonotype has at least ten counts. The chain recombines TRBV3-1 with TRBJ2-5; no clear D. The CDR3 is 12 amino acids. Germline V gene sequence: CDR1 LGHDT, CDR2 YNNKEL (reference sequence). V was pared by 4 bases and J by 1 base, with 4 bases between. The CDR3 reads CASSRFQETQYF. The CDR3, as DNA: TGTGCCAGCAGCCGCTTCCAAGAGACCCAGTACTTC.

This clonotype was found many times. V and J are TRBV20-1 and TRBJ2-7; 8 bases are shared with TRBD2. This CDR3 has 14 amino acids. Germline V gene sequence: CDR1 DFQATT, CDR2 SNEGSKA (reference sequence). The J segment lost 2 bases and the V segment lost 2 bases, leaving 5 bases of the junction unmatched. The DNA of the CDR3 is TGCAGTGCTAGACGGGTAGCGGGACCCTACGAGCAGTACTTC. Translated, it gives CSARRVAGPYEQYF.

This clonotype has a count of ten or more. The genes are TRBV12-3 or TRBV12-4 and TRBJ1-2; D is ambiguous. The CDR3 consists of 12 residues. Trimming left V 3 bases short and J 7 bases short, with 9 bases between. The CDR3 bases are TGTGCCAGCAGTTTTGGTACCGGTGGCTACACCTTC. It specifies CASSFGTGGYTF.

The sample holds many counts of this clonotype. J is TRBJ2-2 and V is TRBV20-1; 8 bases agree with TRBD2. Trimming removed 2 bases from V and 7 bases from J; junction bases left unmatched: 6. Per the germline V gene, CDR1 is DFQATT and CDR2 is SNEGSKA (reference sequence). There are 14 residues in the CDR3. The CDR3 loop is CSARSGGLVGELFF. CDR3 nucleotide sequence: TGCAGTGCTAGATCGGGGGGGCTGGTCGGGGAGCTGTTTTTT.

This clonotype has a count of ten or more. This sequence joins TRBV20-1 and TRBJ2-7, with 13 nucleotides matching TRBD2. This CDR3 region has 18 residues. Germline values: CDR1 DFQATT, CDR2 SNEGSKA (reference sequence). V shed 5 bases and J 4 bases; nucleotides not matched to a gene: 17. CDR3 DNA sequence: TGCAGTGCTGGGCCCGATAGCCCCACTAGCGGGGGGGCGTACGAGCAGTACTTC. This translates into CSAGPDSPTSGGAYEQYF.

This clonotype was counted ten times or more. The chain combines TRBV20-1 with TRBJ2-3; tentatively, D is TRBD2 (6 bases). Germline CDR1 is DFQATT and CDR2 is SNEGSKA (reference sequence). The CDR3 sequence is 15 residues long. V was pared by 0 bases and J by 3 bases, with 13 bases between. The DNA for the CDR3 is TGCAGTGCTAGAGATCGGACGGGAGCGACAGATACGCAGTATTTT. Translated: CSARDRTGATDTQYF.

The sample holds many counts of this clonotype. This chain joins TRBV5-8 and TRBJ1-4, with D maybe TRBD1 (6 bases). The V gene's germline CDR1 is SGHTS and CDR2 YDEGEE. CDR3 length: 15 residues. V shed 7 bases and J shed 3 bases, with 16 bases lying between them. In DNA form, the CDR3 reads TGTGCCAGCCAAAGGGGGTTTCGGGCTAATGAAAAACTGTTTTTT. This encodes CASQRGFRANEKLFF. Full variable domain (outside the CDR3, taken from reference TRBV5-8 and TRBJ1-4): EAGVTQSPTHLIKTRGQQATLRCSPISGHTSVYWYQQALGLGLQFLLWYDEGEERNRGNFPPRFSGRQFPNYSSELNVNALELEDSALYLCASQRGFRANEKLFFGSGTQLSVL.

This clonotype was recorded at least ten times. This rearrangement joins TRBV18 to TRBJ2-3; D gene ambiguous. The ends were cut back, 4 bases at V and 3 bases at J, with 8 bases in the middle. Germline-derived CDR1 and CDR2 are KGHSH and LQKENI. The CDR3 spans 13 residues. The CDR3 here is CASSLESTDTQYF. CDR3 DNA sequence: TGTGCCAGCTCACTGGAGTCAACAGATACGCAGTATTTT.

Ten or more counts support this clonotype. The chain uses TRBV11-1 and TRBJ2-3; tentative D call: TRBD2 (5 bases). V lost 2 bases and J lost 0, with 9 bases in between. Germline V lookup: CDR1 SGHAT, CDR2 FQDESV (reference sequence). The CDR3 has 15 residues. This CDR3 is CASSLTGGSTDTQYF. The CDR3 coding sequence is TGTGCCAGCAGCTTAACCGGCGGGAGCACAGATACGCAGTATTTT.

In this sample, this clonotype turned up many times. The genes are TRBV7-3 and TRBJ2-7; perhaps TRBD2 as D (5 bases). The germline CDR1 and CDR2 sequences are SGHTA and FQGTGA. Trimming stripped 4 bases from V and 0 bases from J, with 19 bases between. The CDR3 sequence is 17 residues long. CDR3 sequence reads: CASSWKTGWELSYEQYF. CDR3 DNA sequence: TGTGCCAGCAGCTGGAAGACGGGGTGGGAACTCTCCTACGAGCAGTACTTC.

This clonotype was counted at least ten times. V is TRBV5-8 and J is TRBJ2-3; D call uncertain. The CDR3 length is 17 residues. CDR1 and CDR2 (germline): SGHTS, YDEGEE. With 6 bases removed from V and 3 bases from J, the gap between germline ends came to 23 bases. This CDR3 is CASNPVFLEPRTDTQYF. The CDR3 DNA sequence: TGTGCCAGCAACCCTGTCTTCCTGGAACCCAGGACAGATACGCAGTATTTT.

This clonotype was detected many times. The DNA for the CDR3 is TGCGCCAGCAGCGGGACAGGGTTAACTAATGAAAAACTGTTTTTT. Protein sequence: CASSGTGLTNEKLFF. V usage is TRBV5-1 and J usage is TRBJ1-4; TRBD1 matches at 9 bases. The CDR3 covers 15 residues. The trim removed 4 bases at V and 1 base at J, leaving 2 bases unmatched. Per germline, CDR1 SGHRS and CDR2 YFSETQ.

This clonotype was found many times. As DNA, the CDR3 is TGTGCCAGCACCCAAGGGAGGACCTACACAGATACGCAGTATTTT. Translation: CASTQGRTYTDTQYF. The chain is built from TRBV12-3 or TRBV12-4 and TRBJ2-3; possibly TRBD2 for D (6 bases). With 7 bases removed from V and 2 bases from J, the gap between germline ends came to 16 bases. This CDR3 spans 15 amino acids.